This T cell receptor (beta chain) was identified in a study of blood T cell repertoires in COVID-19. Study overall: Acute and convalescent COVID-19 specimens originated in the United States, Italy and Spain. Sample material is recorded as cDNA or gDNA derived from T cells, B-cell-depleted T cells, or PBMCs.

CDR3 length: 16 residues. The germline V gene encodes CDR1 SGHRS and CDR2 YFSETQ. V was trimmed by 0 bases and J by 2 bases, leaving 12 bases between them. Original processing methods: Using reference gene primer amplification, nucleated cell counts were estimated. Repertoires were generated with immunoSEQ multiplex PCR, while TCRdb's copy carries only in-frame clones and drops some. The DNA was the basis for D and trimming; V, J and clone size are from that table. The sample records roughly 30,000 clones, around 85% being singletons. The chain recombines TRBV5-1 with TRBJ2-1; tentatively, D is TRBD2 (5 bases). The receptor's source is a human donor in a cohort sampled during active COVID-19. Specimen: peripheral blood. This CDR3 reads CASSLAGNIPYNEQFF. The CDR3 DNA reads TGCGCCAGCAGCTTGGCGGGGAACATCCCCTACAATGAGCAGTTCTTC.